This is a list of T cell receptor beta chains from one sample in a study of blood T cells in healthy people across ages. TCRdb redid the calling of the 5' RACE reads with MiXCR, one entry per CDR3 protein. The sample includes about 1.5 million distinct CDR3 sequences, 35% to 45% of them seen just once. The sequencing sample was made of blood. The source of these receptors is a woman under 30 in good health. The CDR3 runs from the conserved cysteine through the conserved F or W. Each record gives: V gene, J gene, CDR3 protein.

>TRBV20-1|TRBJ2-1
CSASSRGEQFF
>TRBV9|TRBJ2-3
CVSSGDITDTQYF
>TRBV7-2|TRBJ2-7
CASSTGDRYEQYF
>TRBV4-3|TRBJ1-1
CASSQGISGGSGGRTEAFF
>TRBV3-1|TRBJ1-5
CASSQVGGGYSNQPQHF
>TRBV12-3/TRBV12-4|TRBJ2-7
CASSSTRSEEYF
>TRBV29-1|TRBJ2-1
CSVGPLGRNNEQFF
>TRBV5-5|TRBJ1-6
CASSWVGGLNSPLHF
>TRBV7-2|TRBJ1-2
CASSLALQGDRNYGYTF
>TRBV6-6|TRBJ2-7
CASSYGTPGEQYF
>TRBV6-1|TRBJ1-4
CASSDSFGRLNEKLFF
>TRBV5-1|TRBJ2-1
CASSLQGTLYNEQFF
>TRBV7-2|TRBJ1-2
CASTSPTDRRGYTF
>TRBV20-1|.
CSVQSTETQYF
>TRBV7-9|TRBJ2-7
CASSLGGGSYSYEQYF
>TRBV7-9|.
CASRDAWDEQYF
>TRBV6-1|TRBJ1-1
CASSEALTMNTEAFF
>TRBV7-2|TRBJ1-2
CASTPPGHYGYTF
>TRBV28|TRBJ2-3
CASMRLSDTQYF
>TRBV12-3/TRBV12-4|TRBJ2-1
CASSFTPPLYYNEQFF
>TRBV25-1|TRBJ2-7
CASSELTGAYNEQYF
>TRBV24-1|TRBJ1-4
CATSDLTTNEKLFF
>TRBV29-1|TRBJ2-1
CSVASGTTYNEQFF
>TRBV18|TRBJ2-7
CASLRTSQTEQYF
>TRBV29-1|TRBJ2-3
CSVKGVQTDTQYF
>TRBV27|TRBJ1-2
CASSLGQDPYGYTF
>TRBV5-1|TRBJ2-7
CASSLGGGQRYNEQYF
>TRBV7-2|TRBJ2-3
CASSSLGGLSTDTQYF
>TRBV11-2|TRBJ2-1
CASEVGGMKNEQFF
>TRBV7-2|TRBJ2-7
CASSLLLGEQYF
>TRBV5-6|TRBJ2-7
CASSLGPQHVYEQYF
>TRBV20-1|TRBJ2-1
CSARSWSGVGVSYNEQFF
>TRBV11-2|TRBJ2-7
CASRPSGTGSYEQYF
>TRBV20-1|TRBJ2-1
CSARGPSGRVQDQFF
>TRBV6-6|TRBJ2-1
CASSYSWTSNEQFF
>TRBV6-1|.
CASTLRSQGSHEQYF
>TRBV5-1|TRBJ2-3
CASTLTSGTDTQYF